The TCR beta chain under discussion was sequenced for a study of T cell responses to AZD1222 COVID-19 vaccine. The overall study: Second-dose recipients at about 4 or about 12 weeks were treated as one pooled group.

Findings and limits, study-wide: Vaccine-associated CD4 TCRs ranged over spike, dominating at 160-218 and 743-854. Clonal diversity was possibly underestimated, and white British individuals and females predominated among donors. Reports say nearly half of spike-specific TCRs go after unmutated variant regions.

Comment on this clone: Its antigen remains unknown.

The V gene's germline CDR1 is SGHVS and CDR2 FNYEAQ. The CDR3 is 12 amino acids. V dropped 4 bases and J dropped 12; count of bases not matched to a gene: 8. Produced via immunoSEQ multiplex PCR; TCRdb's table is partial and in-frame only. The data hold 100,000 to 150,000 clones, with 88% observed a single time. The V gene is TRBV7-6, the J gene TRBJ2-7, with 8 bases aligning to TRBD1. The receptor's source is an adult in good health. The sequencing used peripheral blood, collected on day 0 of AZD1222 vaccination. The DNA of the CDR3 is TGTGCCAGCAGCTCCGGACAGGGAAAGTGGTACTTC. Its translation is CASSSGQGKWYF.